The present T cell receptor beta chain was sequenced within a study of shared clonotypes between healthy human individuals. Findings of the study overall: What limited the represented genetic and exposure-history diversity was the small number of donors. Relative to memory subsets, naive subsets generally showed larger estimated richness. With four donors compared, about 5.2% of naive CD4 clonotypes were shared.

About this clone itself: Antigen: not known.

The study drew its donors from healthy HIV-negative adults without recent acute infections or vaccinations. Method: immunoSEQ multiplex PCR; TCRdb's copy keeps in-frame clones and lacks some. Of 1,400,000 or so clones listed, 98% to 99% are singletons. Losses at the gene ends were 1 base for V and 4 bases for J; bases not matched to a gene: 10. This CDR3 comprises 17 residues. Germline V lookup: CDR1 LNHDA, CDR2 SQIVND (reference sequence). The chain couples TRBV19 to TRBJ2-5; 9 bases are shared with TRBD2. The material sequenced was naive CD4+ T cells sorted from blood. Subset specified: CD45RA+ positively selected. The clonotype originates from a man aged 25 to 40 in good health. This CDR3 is CASSIVGGRAFGETQYF. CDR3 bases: TGTGCCAGTAGTATAGTGGGCGGGAGGGCCTTCGGAGAGACCCAGTACTTC.